This T cell receptor beta chain came from a study of T cell clonality in common variable immunodeficiency. Here immunoSEQ multiplex PCR was the method, and the copy in TCRdb shows in-frame clones only, minus some. The sample contains approximately 58,000 clones, none of them singletons. Per germline, CDR1 SNHLY and CDR2 FYNNEI. V was clipped by 7 bases and J by 3 bases, with 16 bases between them. CDR3 length: 15 amino acids. At least ten counts were recorded for this clone. The read halts 3 residues ahead of the CDR3 end, with the missing end drawn from the germline J gene. The chain couples TRBV2 to TRBJ1-3, with D perhaps matching TRBD1 (6 bases). This clonotype originated in a person aged 18-70 years in good health. The sample comprised peripheral blood mononuclear cells. The sequenced part of the CDR3 DNA is TGTGCCAGCACCCCCAGTAGGGGGTTTGGAAACACC. Translating it yields CASTPSRGFGNT. The whole CDR3 protein reads CASTPSRGFGNTIYF.